Listed below are T cell receptor beta chains from one sample, sequenced in a study of blood T cell repertoires in COVID-19. Clones were sequenced by immunoSEQ multiplex PCR, and TCRdb holds only the in-frame ones, with some missing. The table shows hundreds of thousands of clones, with around 85% occurring only once. The sequenced sample was PBMCs or T cells enriched from blood (not recorded which). The receptor source for this set is a man aged 40-55 years who had recovered from COVID-19. Each CDR3 is given with its conserved first and last residue. D genes are given only for firm matches. Not every row has a clone size; where given, it reads once, few, many or a size class.

v_call	j_call	cdr3_length	clone_size	d_call	cdr3_aa	cdr3_nt
TRBV5-8	TRBJ2-3	17	once	-	CASSLERASLSTDTQYF	TGTGCCAGCAGCTTGGAGCGAGCCTCCCTTAGCACAGATACGCAGTATTTT
TRBV19	TRBJ1-6	15	-	-	CASNLDSNYNSPLHF	TGTGCCAGTAACCTTGACAGCAACTATAATTCACCCCTCCACTTT
TRBV7-9	TRBJ2-3	16	-	TRBD1	CASSLVATGHTDTQYF	TGTGCCAGCAGCTTAGTAGCGACAGGGCACACAGATACGCAGTATTTT
TRBV6-5	TRBJ1-1	15	-	TRBD1	CASSYSWKGATEAFF	TGTGCCAGCAGTTACTCGTGGAAGGGGGCTACTGAAGCTTTCTTT
TRBV30	TRBJ2-7	14	-	-	CAWSGARGSYEQYF	TGTGCCTGGAGTGGTGCCCGGGGCTCCTACGAGCAGTACTTC
TRBV14	TRBJ2-1	17	-	TRBD2	CASSQGIFASGSNEQFF	TGTGCCAGCAGCCAAGGAATTTTCGCTAGCGGGAGCAATGAGCAGTTCTTC
TRBV5-6	TRBJ1-1	11	-	-	CASSVNTEAFF	TGTGCCAGCAGCGTAAACACTGAAGCTTTCTTT
TRBV7-2	TRBJ2-1	15	-	-	CASSHSPSSYNEQFF	TGTGCCAGCAGCCACTCGCCGAGCTCCTACAATGAGCAGTTCTTC
TRBV27	TRBJ1-1	13	-	-	CASKGGANTEAFF	TGTGCCAGCAAAGGGGGGGCGAACACTGAAGCTTTCTTT
TRBV28	TRBJ2-7	16	-	TRBD1	CASSLFLGQGSYEQYF	TGTGCCAGCAGTTTATTTCTCGGACAGGGGTCCTACGAGCAGTACTTC
TRBV5-4	TRBJ2-7	16	-	TRBD2	CASSSAGLAGGNEQYF	TGTGCCAGCAGCTCTGCCGGACTAGCGGGAGGGAACGAGCAGTACTTC
TRBV11-1	TRBJ2-7	13	-	-	CASSLAGSYEQYF	TGTGCCAGCAGCTTAGCGGGGAGCTACGAGCAGTACTTC
TRBV19	TRBJ2-7	14	once	-	CASSDPGTSYEQYF	TGTGCCAGTTCTGATCCGGGAACCTCCTACGAGCAGTACTTC
TRBV7-3	TRBJ2-7	14	-	TRBD1	CASSPGQGADEQYF	TGTGCCAGCAGTCCCGGACAGGGGGCCGACGAGCAGTACTTC
TRBV24-1	TRBJ2-1	19	-	TRBD2	CATSDPATSGRASYNEQFF	TGTGCCACCAGTGACCCCGCCACTAGCGGGAGGGCCTCCTACAATGAGCAGTTCTTC
TRBV6-5	TRBJ2-7	13	-	-	CASSPAGQYEQYF	TGTGCCAGCAGTCCCGCGGGGCAGTACGAGCAGTACTTC
TRBV28	TRBJ2-4	16	-	-	CASRDDGTLAKNIQYF	TGTGCCAGCCGGGACGACGGGACATTAGCCAAAAACATTCAGTACTTC
TRBV24-1	TRBJ2-5	15	few	TRBD1	CATSGNRGHEETQYF	TGTGCCACCAGTGGAAACAGGGGGCACGAAGAGACCCAGTACTTC
TRBV6-2/TRBV6-3	TRBJ1-2	13	-	-	CASSYLAHYGYTF	TGTGCCAGCAGTTACTTGGCTCACTATGGCTACACCTTC
TRBV2	TRBJ1-6	16	-	TRBD1	CASSGQGDARNSPLHF	TGTGCCAGCAGCGGACAGGGGGACGCCCGTAATTCACCCCTCCACTTT
TRBV7-2	TRBJ2-3	13	once	-	CASSQSSADTQYF	TGTGCCAGCAGTCAAAGCTCGGCAGATACGCAGTATTTT
TRBV11-3	TRBJ2-1	15	-	TRBD2	CASSSLREGRGEQFF	TGTGCCAGCAGCTCCCTAAGGGAGGGCCGAGGTGAGCAGTTCTTC
TRBV4-2	TRBJ2-7	15	-	TRBD2	CASSQGGRAPREQYF	TGTGCCAGCAGCCAAGGCGGGAGGGCCCCGAGGGAGCAGTACTTC
TRBV5-6	TRBJ2-1	13	once	TRBD2	CASSWGLTNEQFF	TGTGCCAGCAGCTGGGGACTAACCAATGAGCAGTTCTTC
TRBV20-1	TRBJ1-1	11	-	TRBD1	CSATGGTEAFF	TGCAGTGCGACAGGGGGGACTGAAGCTTTCTTT
TRBV7-8	TRBJ2-1	15	-	-	CASSLAEGSYNEQFF	TGTGCCAGCAGCTTAGCGGAGGGCTCCTACAATGAGCAGTTCTTC
TRBV9	TRBJ2-5	15	once	TRBD2	CASSAYSGDQETQYF	TGTGCCAGCAGCGCGTATAGCGGGGACCAAGAGACCCAGTACTTC
TRBV10-3	TRBJ2-3	14	-	TRBD2	CAISRTSDTDTQYF	TGTGCCATCAGTAGGACTAGCGACACAGATACGCAGTATTTT
TRBV5-4	TRBJ2-2	14	once	TRBD1	CASSLPQGAGELFF	TGTGCCAGCAGCTTGCCGCAGGGGGCCGGGGAGCTGTTTTTT
TRBV12-5	TRBJ2-3	16	once	-	CASGLGTAPITDTQYF	TGTGCTAGTGGTTTGGGGACAGCACCGATTACAGATACGCAGTATTTT
TRBV13	TRBJ1-4	13	-	-	CASRQQGNEKLFF	TGTGCCAGCAGACAACAGGGAAATGAAAAACTGTTTTTT
TRBV5-3	TRBJ1-1	17	-	TRBD1	CARSKGQGLGGDTEAFF	TGTGCCAGAAGCAAAGGACAGGGTTTGGGAGGGGACACTGAAGCTTTCTTT
TRBV25-1	TRBJ1-6	15	-	-	CASSSHARADSPLHF	TGTGCCAGCAGTTCGCATGCCCGTGCGGATTCACCCCTCCACTTT
TRBV29-1	TRBJ1-3	13	few	-	CSAATSYRNTIYF	TGCAGCGCCGCAACATCGTACCGAAACACCATATATTTT
TRBV5-1	TRBJ1-1	16	-	-	CASSLVPGSGNTEAFF	TGCGCCAGCAGCTTGGTACCGGGTTCGGGGAACACTGAAGCTTTCTTT
TRBV3-1/TRBV3-2	TRBJ1-2	13	-	-	CASSPRGRNGYTF	TGTGCCAGCAGCCCCCGGGGGAGAAATGGCTACACCTTC
TRBV19	TRBJ1-1	17	-	-	CASSTDRDTAVNTEAFF	TGTGCCAGTAGTACCGACCGGGACACCGCCGTGAACACTGAAGCTTTCTTT
TRBV4-1	TRBJ1-1	12	-	-	CASSQDTGAAFF	TGCGCCAGCAGCCAAGATACCGGAGCAGCTTTCTTT
TRBV9	TRBJ2-5	13	few	-	CASSVGGLGAQYF	TGTGCCAGCAGCGTAGGGGGCCTAGGGGCCCAGTACTTC
TRBV29-1	TRBJ2-3	14	-	TRBD1	CSSWTGWGTDTQYF	TGCAGCTCCTGGACAGGGTGGGGCACAGATACGCAGTATTTT
TRBV11-2	TRBJ1-3	15	once	-	CASSLAAASGNTIYF	TGTGCCAGCAGCTTAGCGGCGGCATCTGGAAACACCATATATTTT
TRBV4-3	TRBJ2-2	16	-	-	CASSQELSGLTGELFF	TGCGCCAGCAGCCAAGAGTTGAGCGGGTTAACCGGGGAGCTGTTTTTT
TRBV25-1	TRBJ1-1	14	-	TRBD1	CASSETGWNTEAFF	TGTGCCAGCAGCGAGACAGGGTGGAACACTGAAGCTTTCTTT
TRBV6-4	TRBJ1-1	11	once	-	CASRRVTEAFF	TGTGCCAGCAGACGGGTGACTGAAGCTTTCTTT
TRBV27	TRBJ1-2	14	few	TRBD1	CASSPGQGSYGYTF	TGTGCCAGCAGTCCAGGACAGGGTTCGTATGGCTACACCTTC
TRBV19	TRBJ1-3	14	-	TRBD1	CASPRSGGENTIYF	TGTGCCAGTCCCCGCTCAGGGGGTGAAAACACCATATATTTT
TRBV21-1	TRBJ2-5	11	-	-	CASTGGETQYF	TGTGCCAGCACTGGGGGGGAGACCCAGTACTTC
TRBV2	TRBJ2-2	16	-	TRBD2	CASSASSGGNTGELFF	TGTGCCAGCAGTGCTTCTAGCGGGGGGAACACCGGGGAGCTGTTTTTT